The 21 T cell receptor beta chains reported below all come from one sample, sequenced in a study. Cells sorted as Tregs were CD4+, CD25+ and CD127-/low. TCRdb redid the calling of the 5' RACE reads with MiXCR, one entry per CDR3 protein. The sample yields approximately 57,000 distinct CDR3 sequences, 20% seen once. The sequenced sample consisted of tumor-infiltrating Tregs sorted from the breast tumor. The receptors shown here come from a female donor with breast cancer.

This clonotype has a count of ten or more. J is TRBJ2-7 and V is TRBV7-2; possible D gene TRBD2, 5 bases. From germline, CDR1 is SGHTA and CDR2 FQGNSA. The V end was cut by 5 bases, the J end by 0 bases, with 14 bases between. The CDR3 runs to 15 residues. The CDR3 nucleotides are TGTGCCAGCAGCCGGGGAACAGTAAGCTCCTACGAGCAGTACTTC. This translates into CASSRGTVSSYEQYF.

V is TRBV4-1 and J is TRBJ2-3; 13 nucleotides align to TRBD2. The V and J ends lost 1 base and 4 bases, in that order; junction bases with no gene match: 5. Germline V lookup: CDR1 MGHRA, CDR2 YSYEKL. The CDR3 runs to 17 residues. CDR3 amino acids: CASSQAGLAGVADTQYF. As DNA, the CDR3 is TGCGCCAGCAGCCAAGCCGGACTAGCGGGGGTGGCAGATACGCAGTATTTT.

For this clonotype: Without the conserved terminal phenylalanine or tryptophan, this CDR3 likely stems from a read error. This rearrangement joins TRBV11-2 to TRBJ1-1; TRBD1 is a possible D gene (6 bases). CDR1 SGHAT and CDR2 FQNNGV come from the germline V gene. Trimming took 2 bases from V and 5 from J, leaving 21 bases between them. This CDR3 has 17 amino acids. The CDR3 DNA follows: TGTGCCAGCAGCTTACTTGGCGGGACATCTACGAGGACTGAAGCTTTCCTT. Its protein is CASSLLGGTSTRTEAFL.

This rearrangement joins TRBV6-5 to TRBJ2-6; 8 bases agree with TRBD1. V was pared by 5 bases and J by 4 bases, with 10 bases of the junction left unmatched. CDR1 is MNHEY and CDR2 is SVGAGI in the germline V gene. CDR3 length: 17 amino acids. The CDR3 DNA sequence: TGTGCCAGCAGTAAAAAACCGACAGGGGCCGGGGCCAACGTCCTGACTTTC. Protein product: CASSKKPTGAGANVLTF.

The V call is TRBV4-1, the J call TRBJ2-3; the match to TRBD2 covers 8 bases. V dropped 5 bases and J dropped 6; count of bases not matched to a gene: 7. This CDR3 region has 14 residues. The germline V gene encodes CDR1 MGHRA and CDR2 YSYEKL. The CDR3 region is CASSSSGVQDTQYF. The CDR3 coding sequence is TGCGCCAGCAGCAGTAGCGGGGTACAGGATACGCAGTATTTT.

This clonotype was seen a few times. The J gene is TRBJ2-3, the V gene TRBV20-1; 14 nucleotides match TRBD2. The CDR3 has 15 residues. In germline, CDR1 is DFQATT, CDR2 SNEGSKA (reference sequence). The junction had 3 bases not matched to a gene; V was cut back by 5 bases and J by 2 bases. For the CDR3, the DNA is TGCAGTGCTTTGGGACTAGCGGGAGTCACAGATACGCAGTATTTT. Translation: CSALGLAGVTDTQYF.

This clonotype was picked up a small number of times. The gene calls are TRBV7-2 and TRBJ2-5, with D hard to call. V was trimmed by 4 bases and J by 3 bases, leaving 12 bases between them. CDR3 length: 14 amino acids. Per the germline V gene, CDR1 is SGHTA and CDR2 is FQGNSA. Here the CDR3 reads CASSSVTREETQYF. CDR3 sequence (DNA): TGTGCCAGCAGCTCCGTTACAAGGGAAGAGACCCAGTACTTC.

This clonotype was recorded a few times. Being one base from a much bigger clone, this may be a read error. The V and J genes are TRBV7-2 and TRBJ2-1; D gene uncertain. V dropped 1 base and J dropped 6 bases, with 4 bases sitting between them. The germline V gene has CDR1 SGHTA and CDR2 FQGNSA. The CDR3 has 12 residues. The CDR3 spells CASSLVANEQFF. The CDR3 bases are TGTGCCAGCAGCTTAGTAGCCAATGAGCAGTTCTTC.

The gene calls are TRBV12-2 and TRBJ2-7; the table's D call, TRBD2, was not checked against the DNA. TRBV12-2 is a pseudogene locus. CDR3 length: 16 residues. CDR3 DNA: TGTGCAAGTCGCTTAGGCAGTCTAGTGGGAGGAGACGAGCAGTACTTC. Its protein is CASRLGSLVGGDEQYF.

The chain uses TRBV5-6 and TRBJ2-7, with 9 nucleotides matching TRBD2. CDR1 is SGHDT, CDR2 YYEEEE, per germline. The CDR3 runs to 15 residues. Unmatched junction bases numbered 6, after V lost 2 bases and J lost 3 bases. The CDR3 loop is CASSFGAGGNYEQYF. The CDR3 DNA follows: TGTGCCAGCAGCTTCGGAGCGGGAGGTAACTACGAGCAGTACTTC.

With regard to this clonotype: The junction does not match germline at one end; this may be a read error. The chain joins TRBV5-5 to TRBJ2-3; D is perhaps TRBD1 (6 bases). Germline V gene lookup returns CDR1 SGHKS and CDR2 YYEKEE (reference sequence). There are 14 residues in the CDR3. The CDR3 loop reads CASGLDSTTDTQYF. The DNA for the CDR3 is TGTGCCAGCGGCTTGGACAGTACCACAGATACGCAGTATTTC.

This clonotype was detected only a few times. Germline and junction disagree at one end, which may indicate a read error. The chain employs TRBV4-1 and TRBJ2-6; TRBD2 agrees at 8 bases. The CDR3 has 17 residues. Germline loops: CDR1 MGHRA, CDR2 YSYEKL. CDR3 nucleotides: TGCGCCGGCAGCACTGCCGGGGGGGCCTCTGGGGCCAACGTCCTGACTTTC. Its translation is CAGSTAGGASGANVLTF.

The J gene is TRBJ1-1, the V gene TRBV29-1; D is unresolved. The germline gives CDR1 SQVTM, CDR2 ANQGSEA. The V end was cut by 4 bases, the J end by 1 base, with 7 bases between. The CDR3 has 12 residues. CDR3 sequence reads: CSVGRRNTEAFF. The CDR3 nucleotides read TGCAGCGTTGGGAGGAGGAACACTGAAGCTTTCTTT.

The rearrangement joins TRBV6-6 to TRBJ2-3; D gene uncertain. V lost 4 bases and J 1 base, leaving 15 bases between the germline ends. Germline CDR1 reads MNHNY; CDR2 reads SVGAGI (reference sequence). The CDR3 has 16 amino acids. The chain's CDR3 is CASSSSALLGTDTQYF. CDR3 coding DNA: TGTGCCAGCAGTTCCTCCGCCCTCCTAGGCACAGATACGCAGTATTTT.

This chain connects TRBV20-1 to TRBJ2-7; 10 bases line up with TRBD1. Germline loops: CDR1 DFQATT, CDR2 SNEGSKA (reference sequence). V dropped 5 bases and J dropped 3; count of bases not matched to a gene: 10. The CDR3 consists of 15 residues. The CDR3 is CSAEGRDRGYYEQYF. CDR3 in DNA: TGCAGTGCTGAGGGCCGGGACAGGGGCTACTACGAGCAGTACTTC.

This clonotype was seen repeatedly, ten times or more. The chain has TRBV18 and TRBJ1-2; D may be TRBD1 (5 bases). Germline lookup yields CDR1 KGHSH and CDR2 LQKENI. The ends were cut back, 4 bases at V and 6 bases at J, with 15 bases in the middle. The CDR3 is 14 residues long. The chain's CDR3 is CASSLTTVGDGYTF. CDR3 coding DNA: TGTGCCAGCTCACTAACGACCGTAGGGGATGGCTACACCTTC.

The chain is built from TRBV5-1 and TRBJ2-1, with 7 bases matching TRBD1. The CDR3 contains 17 residues. V dropped 2 bases and J dropped 3; count of bases not matched to a gene: 11. Germline-derived CDR1 and CDR2 are SGHRS and YFSETQ. CDR3 sequence: CASSLGGRANFYNEQFF. In DNA form, the CDR3 reads TGCGCCAGCAGCTTAGGGGGCAGGGCCAATTTCTACAATGAGCAGTTCTTC.

The chain recombines TRBV5-1 with TRBJ2-7; D might be TRBD1 (6 bases). The CDR3 is made up of 16 amino acids. V dropped 3 bases and J dropped 5 bases, with 21 bases sitting between them. Germline V gene lookup returns CDR1 SGHRS and CDR2 YFSETQ. DNA for the CDR3: TGCGCCAGCAGCTCTGTTTTTGGGACAAGAAGGGACGAGCAGTACTTC. Its translation: CASSSVFGTRRDEQYF.

With regard to this clonotype: The junction departs from germline at one end; a sequencing error may be responsible. The chain is built from TRBV29-1 and TRBJ2-1; 12 bases line up with TRBD2. This CDR3 region has 15 residues. Germline CDR1 SQVTM, CDR2 ANQGSEA. The CDR3 coding sequence is TGCAGAGTTGAAGATCAGACTAGCGGGAGACATGAGCAGTTCTTC. This codes for CRVEDQTSGRHEQFF.

There are many counts of this clonotype. The rearrangement links TRBV5-1 to TRBJ2-7, with TRBD1 identical over 9 bases. The CDR3 totals 13 residues. V lost 4 bases to trimming and J lost 4 bases; unmatched junction nucleotides: 3. CDR1 and CDR2 from the germline V gene are SGHRS and YFSETQ. The DNA of the CDR3 is TGCGCCAGCAGCCCACAGGGGGCGTACGAGCAGTACTTC. Residues: CASSPQGAYEQYF.

This clonotype was observed a handful of times. This chain connects TRBV5-1 to TRBJ2-7; 7 bases map to TRBD2. CDR3 size: 18 residues. Germline CDR1 is SGHRS and CDR2 is YFSETQ. V lost 4 bases, J lost 3 bases, and 19 bases stayed unmatched. The DNA of the CDR3 is TGCGCCAGCAGCCTCTTGATAGTGGCGGGAGACCTTCACTACGAGCAGTACTTC. It specifies CASSLLIVAGDLHYEQYF.